The 18 T cell receptor beta chains given below trace back to one sample, sequenced in a study of blood T cell repertoires in COVID-19. Produced via immunoSEQ multiplex PCR; TCRdb's table is partial and in-frame only. Of under 200,000 clones in the sample, roughly 88% were seen once. What was sequenced was PBMCs or T cells enriched from blood (not recorded which). These receptor sequences come from a woman aged 50 to 65 who had recovered from COVID-19.

This clone was found once. The chain links TRBV12-3 or TRBV12-4 to TRBJ2-5; possible D gene TRBD1, 5 bases. The CDR3 totals 13 residues. The V end was cut by 2 bases, the J end by 7 bases, with 11 bases between. The CDR3 sequence is CASSLRGYGTQYF. CDR3 nucleotides: TGTGCCAGCAGTTTAAGGGGCTATGGGACCCAGTACTTC.

In DNA form, the CDR3 reads TGTGCCAGCAGTGCCTTCCCGGGACTAGCGAGCAATGAGCAGTTCTTC. This codes for CASSAFPGLASNEQFF. The V gene is TRBV6-4, the J gene TRBJ2-1; 10 bases fit TRBD2. After removal of 4 bases from V and 6 bases from J, the junction contained 9 bases not matched to a gene. The CDR3 is 16 residues long. In germline, CDR1 is MRHNA, CDR2 SNTAGT.

The genes are TRBV2 and TRBJ1-1; the D is unclear. Germline V gene lookup returns CDR1 SNHLY and CDR2 FYNNEI. V was trimmed by 8 bases and J by 8 bases, leaving 18 bases between them. The CDR3 extends over 13 amino acids. Here the CDR3 DNA reads TGTGCCAGCTCCTTAAGTGGGAGTGGAGAAGCTTTCTTT. This codes for CASSLSGSGEAFF.

This clone was seen a single time. V usage is TRBV7-9 and J usage is TRBJ2-3; the match to TRBD1 covers 7 bases. V gave up 4 bases and J gave up 3 bases; unmatched junction bases: 4. Germline CDR1 SEHNR, CDR2 FQNEAQ (reference sequence). The CDR3 extends over 14 amino acids. The chain's CDR3 is CASSSDRATDTQYF. CDR3 nucleotides: TGTGCCAGCAGCTCAGACAGGGCGACAGATACGCAGTATTTT.

DNA of the CDR3: TGTGCCAGCAGCGTAGAGGGGGGGCGTTCCTACGAGCAGTACTTC. Translated, it gives CASSVEGGRSYEQYF. This sequence joins TRBV9 and TRBJ2-7; possible D gene TRBD2, 7 bases. The CDR3 consists of 15 residues. CDR1 is SGDLS, CDR2 YYNGEE, per germline. The V end lost 0 bases, the J end lost 1 base, and 11 bases lay between the germline ends. The full variable domain, with the rest looked up from reference TRBV9 and TRBJ2-7, is DSGVTQTPKHLITATGQRVTLRCSPRSGDLSVYWYQQSLDQGLQFLIQYYNGEERAKGNILERFSAQQFPDLHSELNLSSLELGDSALYFCASSVEGGRSYEQYFGPGTRLTVT.

V and J are TRBV24-1 and TRBJ2-5, with 9 nucleotides matching TRBD1. This CDR3 spans 17 amino acids. Trimming removed 2 bases from V and 4 bases from J; junction bases left unmatched: 10. Germline lookup yields CDR1 KGHDR and CDR2 SFDVKD. In nucleotides, the CDR3 is TGTGCCACCAGTGATTCGAGGACAGGGGATTTAGGAGAGACCCAGTACTTC. As protein: CATSDSRTGDLGETQYF.

The J gene is TRBJ2-7, the V gene TRBV7-2, with 7 bases aligning to TRBD1. The CDR3 loop spans 13 amino acids. Germline V CDR1 and CDR2: SGHTA, FQGNSA. Trimming at V came to 0 bases and at J to 10 bases, leaving 6 bases not matched to a gene. In DNA form, the CDR3 reads TGTGCCAGCAGCTTAGCCTTCCGGGACAGCCAGTACTTC. Protein: CASSLAFRDSQYF.

The chain links TRBV9 to TRBJ2-3, with 12 bases identical to TRBD2. The CDR3 is made up of 15 amino acids. Trimming removed 0 bases from V and 5 bases from J; junction bases left unmatched: 1. Germline CDR1 is SGDLS and CDR2 is YYNGEE. CDR3 coding DNA: TGTGCCAGCAGCGTAGCACTAGCGGGGGGAGATACGCAGTATTTT. Translating gives CASSVALAGGDTQYF. The whole variable domain, remainder taken from reference TRBV9 and TRBJ2-3, is DSGVTQTPKHLITATGQRVTLRCSPRSGDLSVYWYQQSLDQGLQFLIQYYNGEERAKGNILERFSAQQFPDLHSELNLSSLELGDSALYFCASSVALAGGDTQYFGPGTRLTVL.

This clone was counted once. The rearrangement joins TRBV4-3 to TRBJ2-1; TRBD2 aligns across 8 bases. Germline CDR1 is LGHNA and CDR2 is YSLEER. V dropped 0 bases and J dropped 2; count of bases not matched to a gene: 6. This CDR3 spans 17 amino acids. The CDR3 DNA reads as TGCGCCAGCAGCCAAGACCTCGGGGGGGCACCCTACAATGAGCAGTTCTTC. Translated: CASSQDLGGAPYNEQFF.

Note on this clone: This CDR3 is also generated by other DNA sequences in the sample. This chain connects TRBV5-1 to TRBJ1-2; the D gene is possibly TRBD1 (5 bases). CDR1 and CDR2 from the germline V gene are SGHRS and YFSETQ. The CDR3 sequence is 13 residues long. With 0 bases removed from V and 2 bases from J, the gap between germline ends came to 5 bases. The CDR3 nucleotides are TGCGCCAGCAGCTTGGACAGGAACTATGGCTACACCTTC. Translation gives CASSLDRNYGYTF.

The rearrangement joins TRBV4-2 to TRBJ1-6; no firm D call. This CDR3 region has 14 residues. The V gene lost 7 bases and the J gene lost 6 bases, with 13 bases spanning the gap. Germline loops: CDR1 LGHNA, CDR2 YNFKEQ. The CDR3 bases are TGTGCCAGCAAGTCGTCTGCTAGTAATTCACCCCTCCACTTT. As protein: CASKSSASNSPLHF.

The chain employs TRBV18 and TRBJ2-5; TRBD1 matches at 7 bases. The CDR3 covers 16 residues. CDR1 KGHSH and CDR2 LQKENI come from the germline V gene. J lost 5 bases, V lost 3 bases, and 12 bases had no gene match. In nucleotides, the CDR3 is TGTGCCAGCTCACCGACGAAGACAGGGCTGGGGGAGACCCAGTACTTC. Amino acid sequence: CASSPTKTGLGETQYF.

This rearrangement joins TRBV6-5 to TRBJ2-1; 11 bases agree with TRBD1. This CDR3 contains 15 residues. V lost 6 bases, J lost 9 bases, and 10 bases stayed unmatched. Germline values: CDR1 MNHEY, CDR2 SVGAGI. The CDR3 nucleotides read TGTGCCAGCAGGGCCCAGGGACAGGGGGTTAGTGAGCAGTTCTTC. It is translated as CASRAQGQGVSEQFF.

CDR3 in amino acids: CASSLGLAGESLYNEQFF. The DNA for the CDR3 is TGTGCCAGCAGCTTAGGGCTAGCGGGGGAATCTCTGTACAATGAGCAGTTCTTC. V usage is TRBV7-9 and J usage is TRBJ2-1, with TRBD2 matching over 10 bases. The J segment lost 4 bases and the V segment lost 1 base, leaving 10 bases of the junction unmatched. CDR3 size: 18 residues. CDR1 is SEHNR, CDR2 FQNEAQ, per germline (reference sequence).

This chain links TRBV4-3 with TRBJ2-2; D unclear. This CDR3 is built from 15 residues. Germline CDR1 is LGHNA and CDR2 is YSLEER. Trimming stripped 0 bases from V and 4 bases from J, with 9 bases between. CDR3 in amino acids: CASSQEALPTGELFF. CDR3 in DNA: TGCGCCAGCAGCCAAGAAGCGCTACCCACCGGGGAGCTGTTTTTT.

The chain couples TRBV18 to TRBJ1-1; D is unclear. Trimming left V 2 bases short and J 5 bases short, with 6 bases between. CDR3 length: 12 amino acids. Germline assignment: CDR1 KGHSH and CDR2 LQKENI. CDR3 protein: CASSPSRTEAFF. CDR3 sequence (DNA): TGTGCCAGCTCACCATCGCGGACTGAAGCTTTCTTT.

This chain joins TRBV7-2 and TRBJ2-2; 8 bases agree with TRBD2. There are 13 residues in the CDR3. Germline CDR1 reads SGHTA; CDR2 reads FQGNSA. The V gene end was trimmed by 11 bases and the J gene end by 4 bases; junction bases not matched to a gene: 6. The CDR3 loop is CASRGGLTGELFF. The CDR3 region has the DNA TGTGCCTCTCGGGGGGGGCTCACCGGGGAGCTGTTTTTT.

This clone was seen just once. The chain couples TRBV5-7 to TRBJ2-1; D is ambiguous. TRBV5-7 is identified as an open reading frame with a role that is uncertain. The length of the CDR3 is 14 residues. V was trimmed by 0 bases and J by 7 bases, leaving 11 bases between them. CDR3 sequence: CASSLVRQVNEQFF. The CDR3 bases are TGTGCCAGCAGCTTGGTAAGGCAGGTTAATGAGCAGTTCTTC.